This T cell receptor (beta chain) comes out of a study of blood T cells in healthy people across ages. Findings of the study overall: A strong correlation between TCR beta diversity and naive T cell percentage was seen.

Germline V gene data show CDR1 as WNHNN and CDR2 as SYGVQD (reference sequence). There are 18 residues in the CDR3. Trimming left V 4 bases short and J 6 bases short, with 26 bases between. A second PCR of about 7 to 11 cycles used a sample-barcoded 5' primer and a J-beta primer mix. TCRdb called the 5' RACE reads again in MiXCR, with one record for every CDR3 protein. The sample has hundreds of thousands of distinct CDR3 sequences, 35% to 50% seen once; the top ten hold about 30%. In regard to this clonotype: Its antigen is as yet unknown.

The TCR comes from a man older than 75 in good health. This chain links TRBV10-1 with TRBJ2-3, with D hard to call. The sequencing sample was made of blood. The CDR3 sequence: CASSGPRLAEDQRDTQYF. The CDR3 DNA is TGCGCCAGCAGTGGGCCTCGGCTCGCAGAGGACCAAAGGGATACGCAGTATTTT.